One and the same sample provided the 27 T cell receptor beta chains below, sequenced in a study of blood T cells in healthy people across ages (dated by TCRdb to between 2015 and 2016). Receptors were amplified or captured by 5' RACE. The run used an Illumina HiSeq 2500. A second roughly 6 to 11 cycle PCR used a sample-barcoded 5' primer and a J-beta primer mix. TCRdb trimmed the raw reads at Q25, called clones with MiXCR and kept productive beta chains. Identical CDR3 proteins give one entry, which carries the most common genes and DNA. Present in this sample are some 760,000 distinct CDR3 sequences, approximately 25% of which were seen just once. Approximately 3.7% of the sample lies in the top ten. The same sample was also studied in work on T cells of mothers and their children.

Sequences were obtained from blood. These receptors came from a boy between 10 and 17 years old in good health.

The chain recombines TRBV20-1 with TRBJ2-5; D is perhaps TRBD1 (6 bases). The V end lost 4 bases, the J end lost 3 bases, and 9 bases lay between the germline ends. This CDR3 region has 12 residues. CDR1 and CDR2 from the germline V gene are DFQATT and SNEGSKA (reference sequence). CDR3 DNA: TGCAGTGCTAACGGACAGAAAGAGACCCAGTACTTC. Its translation: CSANGQKETQYF.

This clonotype appeared a few times. The V call is TRBV6-1, the J call TRBJ2-6, with 7 bases that match TRBD1. The CDR3 is made up of 15 amino acids. CDR1 MNHNS and CDR2 SASEGT come from the germline V gene. The trim removed 3 bases at V and 2 bases at J, leaving 1 base unmatched. DNA of the CDR3: TGTGCCAGCAGTGACCAGGGGGCTGGGGCCAACGTCCTGACTTTC. Its protein product is CASSDQGAGANVLTF.

The chain recombines TRBV29-1 with TRBJ1-6, with D possibly matching TRBD1 (6 bases). The CDR3 sequence is 13 residues long. V lost 4 bases, J lost 12 bases, and 16 bases lay in between. Germline V gene sequence: CDR1 SQVTM, CDR2 ANQGSEA. Here the CDR3 reads CSVGQGPAGPLHF. CDR3 sequence (DNA): TGCAGCGTTGGGCAGGGGCCCGCTGGACCCCTCCACTTT.

In this sample, this clonotype turned up a few times. The V call is TRBV3-1, the J call TRBJ1-1; the D is unclear. The V gene's germline CDR1 is LGHDT and CDR2 YNNKEL (reference sequence). Trimming left V 3 bases short and J 1 base short, with 12 bases between. CDR3 length: 15 amino acids. CDR3 DNA sequence: TGTGCCAGCAGCCAGGGAGGCGCCGGGAACACTGAAGCTTTCTTT. The encoded protein is CASSQGGAGNTEAFF.

In this sample, this clonotype turned up a few times. This rearrangement joins TRBV5-1 to TRBJ2-7, with D hard to call. Germline-derived CDR1 and CDR2 are SGHRS and YFSETQ. The CDR3 sequence is 14 residues long. With 5 bases removed from V and 0 bases from J, the gap between germline ends came to 12 bases. CDR3 DNA sequence: TGCGCCAGCAGTTCCGAGTCGGCCTCCTACGAGCAGTACTTC. It is translated as CASSSESASYEQYF.

The V gene is TRBV2, the J gene TRBJ2-7; TRBD1 is a possible D gene (7 bases). Germline CDR1 reads SNHLY; CDR2 reads FYNNEI. Trimming stripped 7 bases from V and 4 bases from J, with 23 bases between. The CDR3 is made up of 16 amino acids. CDR3 loop: CASNEQGGTGRYEQYF. CDR3 sequence (DNA): TGTGCCAGCAACGAGCAGGGGGGCACCGGCAGGTACGAGCAGTACTTC.

CDR3 sequence: CASRTLHGGAGGTQYF. Here the CDR3 DNA reads TGTGCCAGCAGGACACTCCACGGGGGGGCCGGGGGGACCCAGTACTTC. The gene calls are TRBV28 and TRBJ2-1; 8 nucleotides align to TRBD2. The J call is uncertain, as TRBJ2-5 better fits the DNA end. CDR3 length: 16 amino acids. Germline V gene sequence: CDR1 MDHEN, CDR2 SYDVKM.

The J gene is TRBJ2-5, the V gene TRBV14, with D possibly called TRBD1 or TRBD2 (6 bases each). The CDR3 loop spans 16 amino acids. The ends were cut back, 0 bases at V and 2 bases at J, with 13 bases in the middle. Germline V gives CDR1 SGHDN, CDR2 FVKESK. CDR3: CASSQDSRGAQETQYF. CDR3 DNA: TGTGCCAGCAGCCAAGATAGTAGGGGGGCTCAAGAGACCCAGTACTTC.

This clonotype was detected only a few times. The chain's CDR3 is CASSQKGAQGAFF. DNA for the CDR3: TGTGCCAGCAGCCAAAAAGGGGCACAGGGCGCTTTCTTT. The genes are TRBV3-1 and TRBJ1-1, with TRBD1 as a possible D gene (6 bases). Looked up from germline, CDR1 is LGHDT and CDR2 is YNNKEL (reference sequence). CDR3 length: 13 amino acids. The V and J ends lost 2 bases and 11 bases respectively, with 15 bases between them.

This clonotype was seen a handful of times. The genes are TRBV20-1 and TRBJ1-1, with D possibly TRBD1 on 6 matching bases. Germline V gives CDR1 DFQATT, CDR2 SNEGSKA (reference sequence). This CDR3 contains 15 residues. Trimming pared 0 bases from V and 1 base from J, leaving 12 bases between. The CDR3 coding sequence is TGCAGTGCTAGAGATGGGTGGGGGGCGAACACTGAAGCTTTCTTT. Amino acids: CSARDGWGANTEAFF.

The chain combines TRBV14 with TRBJ2-6; 7 nucleotides line up with TRBD1. Germline lookup yields CDR1 SGHDN and CDR2 FVKESK. J gave up 0 bases and V 5 bases, and 4 bases lay outside the gene matches. CDR3 length equals 16 residues. CDR3 residues: CASSDRDNSGANVLTF. CDR3 sequence (DNA): TGTGCCAGCAGCGACAGGGACAACTCTGGGGCCAACGTCCTGACTTTC.

The rearrangement joins TRBV6-5 to TRBJ1-5; the D is unclear. The V and J ends lost 0 bases and 7 bases respectively, with 16 bases between them. Germline V gene lookup returns CDR1 MNHEY and CDR2 SVGAGI. The CDR3 is 16 amino acids. The DNA of the CDR3 is TGTGCCAGCAGTTACTCGAGTCGTGGGGATAGGCAGCCCCAGCATTTT. Its translation: CASSYSSRGDRQPQHF.

This clonotype has only one observation. The V call is TRBV24-1, the J call TRBJ2-5; D gene unclear. Trimming took off 4 bases at V and 5 bases at J, with 13 bases between the two ends. The CDR3 sequence is 14 residues long. From germline, CDR1 is KGHDR and CDR2 SFDVKD. In nucleotides, the CDR3 is TGTGCCACCAGTGACACCGGTGAAATCGAGACCCAGTACTTC. Protein product: CATSDTGEIETQYF.

V and J are TRBV3-1 and TRBJ1-2; D unresolved. The V and J ends lost 1 base and 4 bases respectively, with 7 bases between them. The CDR3 has 13 amino acids. The germline gives CDR1 LGHDT, CDR2 YNNKEL (reference sequence). This CDR3 is CASSQVGVYGYTF. The CDR3 bases are TGTGCCAGCAGCCAAGTTGGCGTCTATGGCTACACCTTC.

Comments on this clonotype: Sequence at one end of the junction differs from germline and may be a read error. The J gene is TRBJ2-1, the V gene TRBV7-2, with 9 bases that match TRBD2. The CDR3 extends over 19 amino acids. Germline lookup yields CDR1 SGHTA and CDR2 FQGNSA. The chain's CDR3 is CVSSLGGAGAGGGWDEQFF. CDR3 nucleotide sequence: TGTGTCAGCAGCTTAGGGGGGGCCGGAGCGGGAGGAGGATGGGATGAGCAGTTCTTC.

This clonotype was counted only a few times. V is TRBV28 and J is TRBJ1-1, with 8 bases identical to TRBD1. Losses at the gene ends were 6 bases for V and 7 bases for J; bases not matched to a gene: 16. The germline CDR1 and CDR2 sequences are MDHEN and SYDVKM. The CDR3 is 16 amino acids. The CDR3 region has the DNA TGTGCCAGCAGCCACTTACAGGGGGGGCCTGGGAATGAAGCTTTCTTT. Translating gives CASSHLQGGPGNEAFF.

This clonotype was recorded at least ten times. This rearrangement joins TRBV27 to TRBJ2-4; 7 bases line up with TRBD1. With V trimmed by 4 bases and J by 1 base, 1 base remained unmatched. This CDR3 has 14 residues. Germline values: CDR1 MNHEY, CDR2 SMNVEV (reference sequence). The CDR3 loop reads CASSSDRAKNIQYF. The CDR3 DNA sequence: TGTGCCAGCAGTTCGGACAGGGCCAAAAACATTCAGTACTTC.

This clonotype was observed once. This chain uses TRBV20-1 with TRBJ1-3; no clear D. This CDR3 is 11 amino acids long. V lost 8 bases, J lost 7 bases, and 12 bases lay in between. CDR1 and CDR2 from the germline V gene are DFQATT and SNEGSKA (reference sequence). The CDR3 DNA reads TGCAGTCCCCTTAGTTGGAACACCATATATTTT. Amino acids: CSPLSWNTIYF.

The V and J genes are TRBV4-3 and TRBJ2-5; perhaps TRBD2 as D (6 bases). CDR1 and CDR2 from the germline V gene are LGHNA and YSLEER. The CDR3 covers 15 residues. The V end lost 3 bases, the J end lost 11 bases, and 22 bases lay between the germline ends. CDR3 loop: CASSHDRGRHREQYF. Written as DNA, the CDR3 is TGCGCCAGCAGCCACGATCGGGGTCGACACCGGGAGCAGTACTTC.

V usage is TRBV6-1 and J usage is TRBJ1-1; the match to TRBD1 covers 9 bases. Germline V gene lookup returns CDR1 MNHNS and CDR2 SASEGT. CDR3 length: 17 amino acids. V was clipped by 6 bases and J by 0 bases; unmatched bases: 11. Written as DNA, the CDR3 is TGTGCCAGCAGACGCCGGGACAGGGACGTCATGAACACTGAAGCTTTCTTT. Protein product: CASRRRDRDVMNTEAFF.

The chain joins TRBV2 to TRBJ1-2; 7 positions match TRBD1. This CDR3 spans 16 amino acids. Germline lookup yields CDR1 SNHLY and CDR2 FYNNEI. The J segment lost 0 bases and the V segment lost 5 bases, leaving 9 bases of the junction unmatched. CDR3 residues: CASSPIGQEANYGYTF. DNA for the CDR3: TGTGCCAGCAGTCCCATCGGACAGGAAGCTAACTATGGCTACACCTTC. The whole variable domain, remainder taken from reference TRBV2 and TRBJ1-2, is EPEVTQTPSHQVTQMGQEVILRCVPISNHLYFYWYRQILGQKVEFLVSFYNNEISEKSEIFDDQFSVERPDGSNFTLKIRSTKLEDSAMYFCASSPIGQEANYGYTFGSGTRLTVV.

This clonotype was seen at least ten times. The chain employs TRBV4-3 and TRBJ2-5; TRBD1 agrees at 8 bases. V was pared by 5 bases and J by 5 bases, with 10 bases of the junction left unmatched. This CDR3 contains 15 residues. The germline V gene encodes CDR1 LGHNA and CDR2 YSLEER. CDR3 loop: CASSLTWTGKETQYF. The CDR3 nucleotides are TGCGCCAGCAGCTTGACCTGGACAGGGAAGGAGACCCAGTACTTC.

This clonotype appeared a few times. J is TRBJ2-5 and V is TRBV12-3 or TRBV12-4; no definite D call. Trimming removed 6 bases from V and 4 bases from J, with 15 bases in between. The CDR3 has 14 residues. Written as DNA, the CDR3 is TGTGCCAGCAGCCAAGACAAAGGTGGAGAGACCCAGTACTTC. It is translated as CASSQDKGGETQYF.

The rearrangement links TRBV27 to TRBJ2-2; the D gene is possibly TRBD1 (5 bases). The germline V gene has CDR1 MNHEY and CDR2 SMNVEV (reference sequence). V lost 2 bases and J 8 bases, leaving 12 bases between the germline ends. CDR3 length: 14 amino acids. The CDR3: CASSLRTNWGELFF. The CDR3 region has the DNA TGTGCCAGCAGTTTACGGACAAACTGGGGGGAGCTGTTTTTT.

This clonotype was seen only a few times. V gene TRBV6-1 combines with J gene TRBJ2-3, with 11 positions matching TRBD2. From germline, CDR1 is MNHNS and CDR2 SASEGT. The V segment lost 7 bases and the J segment 1 base; nucleotides outside the gene matches: 4. This CDR3 is built from 15 residues. CDR3 sequence reads: CASTLLAGGTDTQYF. CDR3 sequence (DNA): TGTGCCAGCACCCTACTAGCGGGGGGCACAGATACGCAGTATTTT.

The chain couples TRBV10-3 to TRBJ2-5; D call uncertain. V was trimmed by 4 bases and J by 11 bases, leaving 23 bases between them. The CDR3 spans 15 residues. Germline loops: CDR1 ENHRY, CDR2 SYGVKD. The CDR3 is CAISGEARGPFVQYF. The CDR3, as DNA: TGTGCCATCAGTGGAGAAGCCCGAGGACCCTTCGTGCAGTACTTC.

There are a few counts of this clonotype. The rearrangement links TRBV20-1 to TRBJ1-2; D is uncertain. The germline V gene encodes CDR1 DFQATT and CDR2 SNEGSKA (reference sequence). V was cut by 6 bases and J by 0 bases, with 8 bases left in between. This CDR3 region has 12 residues. Here the CDR3 reads CSATGPNYGYTF. CDR3 coding DNA: TGCAGTGCCACCGGACCTAACTATGGCTACACCTTC.